This is a list of T cell receptor beta chains from one sample in a study of immune heterogeneity within non-small cell lung tumors. TCRdb re-derived calls from the multiplex PCR reads in MiXCR, one entry per CDR3 protein. The table records 10,000 to 15,000 distinct CDR3 sequences, approximately 22% of them present only once. Material for sequencing was lung tumor tissue. The source of these receptors is a man over 45 with non-small cell lung cancer. Both conserved end residues are part of each CDR3.

v_call,j_call,cdr3_aa
TRBV20-1,TRBJ2-5,CSAGDPRRSSGTQYF
TRBV28,TRBJ2-7,CASSFPQGLMKQYF
TRBV5-6,TRBJ2-7,CASSLASVHEQYF
TRBV25-1,TRBJ1-4,CASSPDRWSEKLFF
TRBV6-1,TRBJ1-2,CASSRLDPNYGYTF
TRBV5-1,TRBJ2-1,CASSEAGGPWDEQFF
TRBV5-6,TRBJ2-3,CASSLVSADTQYF
TRBV3-1,TRBJ1-6,CASSLKTVSPLHF
TRBV20-1,TRBJ1-5,CSATGENSNQPQHF
TRBV12-3/TRBV12-4,TRBJ2-1,CASRTSGTSYNEQFF
TRBV6-2/TRBV6-3,TRBJ2-1,CASSPRLAGGRGNEQFF
TRBV7-9,TRBJ1-1,CASSRGQPMNTEAFF
TRBV9,TRBJ2-5,CASGRIDRQETQYF
TRBV7-8,TRBJ1-5,CASSVTEYSNQPQHF
TRBV6-1,TRBJ1-5,CASSDVGEQPQHF
TRBV18,TRBJ1-4,CASSPPGANEKLFF
TRBV20-1,TRBJ2-7,CSADTGEAYEQYF
TRBV19,TRBJ1-5,CASSPNGGTGNQPQHF
TRBV30,TRBJ2-1,CAWYIAGRYNEQFF
TRBV6-1,TRBJ1-6,CASSYLHRASGAPLHF
TRBV6-2/TRBV6-3,TRBJ1-1,CASSYVGRGREVEAFF
TRBV20-1,TRBJ1-1,CSANRGLTTEAFF
TRBV11-1,TRBJ1-1,CASTPREMNTEAFF
TRBV15,TRBJ2-2,CATSRGQGINTGELFF
TRBV5-1,TRBJ1-5,CASSLDRGANQPQHF
TRBV5-8,TRBJ1-2,CASSFPGKGGYTF
TRBV5-1,TRBJ1-2,CASSLEDRGLYGYGYTF
TRBV10-2,TRBJ2-5,CASSGGTVRQETQYF
TRBV6-2/TRBV6-3,TRBJ1-6,CASRTGDSPLLF
TRBV19,TRBJ2-1,CASSMLGDRGRYEQFF
TRBV3-1,TRBJ2-5,CASSQGFSETQYF
TRBV27,TRBJ2-6,CASSPLGTGANVLTF
TRBV2,TRBJ1-6,CASSETGRYNSPLHF
TRBV20-1,TRBJ2-7,CSAGDSYEQYF